These T cell receptor beta chains were read from a single sample in a study of blood T cell repertoires in COVID-19. Assay used: immunoSEQ multiplex PCR; TCRdb lists only in-frame clones, some missing. The sample lists about 16,000 clones; 85% to 90% were seen once. Material: peripheral blood. The receptors were sampled from a man aged 55 to 69 with acute or convalescent COVID-19. Each CDR3 is given with its conserved first and last residue. The order of the fields is V gene, clone size, D gene, J gene, CDR3 length, CDR3 DNA, CDR3 protein. The D gene is left open where the match is weak. A row's size may be missing; if present it is once, few, many or a size class.

TRBV5-1	few	.	TRBJ1-2	13	TGCGCCAGCAGCCCGGAGCAGGGGTATGGCTACACCTTC	CASSPEQGYGYTF
TRBV6-1	.	.	TRBJ1-3	14	TGTGCCAGCAGTGAAAGCAGGGTAGCGGACACCATATATTTT	CASSESRVADTIYF
TRBV7-2	.	TRBD2	TRBJ2-1	17	TGTGCCAGCAGCTTAGGCCTCGGGACTAGCGGCGGGAATGAGCAGTTCTTC	CASSLGLGTSGGNEQFF
TRBV7-9	.	.	TRBJ2-3	14	TGTGCCAGCAGACTAGACGACACCCGCTATACGCAGTATTTT	CASRLDDTRYTQYF
TRBV29-1	.	.	TRBJ1-1	13	TGCAGCGTTGTAGCTCTGGCGGACACTGAAGCTTTCTTT	CSVVALADTEAFF
TRBV15	.	.	TRBJ1-3	15	TGTGCCACCAGCAGAGACCCGACTGCTGGAAACACCATATATTTT	CATSRDPTAGNTIYF
TRBV7-4	.	.	TRBJ1-5	15	TGTGCCAGCAGCTTTGGGTTAACAGGGCTCCAGCCCCAGCATTTT	CASSFGLTGLQPQHF
TRBV5-6	.	.	TRBJ1-4	17	TGTGCCAGCAGCTTGGGCGGTGACAGGATCGACAATGAAAAACTGTTTTTT	CASSLGGDRIDNEKLFF
TRBV4-1	hyperexpanded	.	TRBJ1-1	15	TGCGCCAGCAGCTCCCAAGACGGGTGGAACACTGAAGCTTTCTTT	CASSSQDGWNTEAFF
TRBV7-9	.	TRBD1	TRBJ2-2	15	TGTGCCAGCAGCCGAGACAGGGGAACGGCCGGGGAGCTGTTTTTT	CASSRDRGTAGELFF
TRBV27	.	.	TRBJ2-7	12	TGTGCCAGCAGTTCGTTCTCCTACGAGCAGTACTTC	CASSSFSYEQYF
TRBV6-1	.	.	TRBJ2-7	15	TGTGCCAGCAGTGAAGAAGGATGGGACTTCGGGGAGCAGTACTTC	CASSEEGWDFGEQYF
TRBV18	.	.	TRBJ1-4	16	TGTGCCAGCTCGGCGGGGGCACGGGCCTCTAATGAAAAACTGTTTTTT	CASSAGARASNEKLFF
TRBV19	.	.	TRBJ2-1	15	TGTGCCAGTAGTATTAGGGCAGCGCGGGGTAATGAGCAGTTCTTC	CASSIRAARGNEQFF
TRBV4-1	.	TRBD1	TRBJ2-1	16	TGCGCCAGCAGCCAACCCGGGACAGGGCGCGACAATGAGCAGTTCTTC	CASSQPGTGRDNEQFF
TRBV18	.	.	TRBJ2-5	15	TGTGCCAGCTCACCATCACCAATCGGGCAAGAGACCCAGTACTTC	CASSPSPIGQETQYF
TRBV7-2	.	.	TRBJ2-7	14	TGTGCCAGCAGCTTAAGTCGGGGATCCTACGAGCAGTACTTC	CASSLSRGSYEQYF
TRBV3-1/TRBV3-2	.	.	TRBJ2-7	15	TGTGCCAGCAGCCTCGGGACACGGGGATTATACGAGCAGTACTTC	CASSLGTRGLYEQYF
TRBV3-1/TRBV3-2	.	.	TRBJ1-5	15	TGTGCCAGCAGCCGAGACAGATATAGCAATCAGCCCCAGCATTTT	CASSRDRYSNQPQHF
TRBV25-1	.	.	TRBJ2-1	13	TGTGCCAGCAGTGAATTAGGCGGGAATGAGCAGTTCTTC	CASSELGGNEQFF
TRBV27	.	TRBD1	TRBJ2-3	16	TGTGCCAGCAGTCGCCCCGGGACAGGGAAAGAAGATACGCAGTATTTT	CASSRPGTGKEDTQYF
TRBV10-3	.	.	TRBJ1-3	16	TGTGCCATCAGTGAGACCTATCCAGGTTCTGGAAACACCATATATTTT	CAISETYPGSGNTIYF
TRBV6-1	.	TRBD2	TRBJ2-4	17	TGTGCCAGCAGTGGGGGACTAGCGGGATTCCGGCGGGACATTCAGTACTTC	CASSGGLAGFRRDIQYF